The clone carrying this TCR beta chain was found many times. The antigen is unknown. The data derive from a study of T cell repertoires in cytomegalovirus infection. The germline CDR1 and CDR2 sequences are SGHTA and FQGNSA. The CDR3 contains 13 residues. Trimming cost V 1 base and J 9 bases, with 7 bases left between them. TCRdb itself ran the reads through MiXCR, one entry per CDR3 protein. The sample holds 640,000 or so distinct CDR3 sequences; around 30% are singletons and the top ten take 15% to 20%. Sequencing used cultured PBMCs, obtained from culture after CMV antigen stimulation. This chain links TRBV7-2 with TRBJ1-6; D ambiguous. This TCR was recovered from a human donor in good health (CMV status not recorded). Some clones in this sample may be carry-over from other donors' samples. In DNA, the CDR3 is TGTGCCAGCAGCTTAGAGGAGGGTTCACCCCTCCACTTT. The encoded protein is CASSLEEGSPLHF.